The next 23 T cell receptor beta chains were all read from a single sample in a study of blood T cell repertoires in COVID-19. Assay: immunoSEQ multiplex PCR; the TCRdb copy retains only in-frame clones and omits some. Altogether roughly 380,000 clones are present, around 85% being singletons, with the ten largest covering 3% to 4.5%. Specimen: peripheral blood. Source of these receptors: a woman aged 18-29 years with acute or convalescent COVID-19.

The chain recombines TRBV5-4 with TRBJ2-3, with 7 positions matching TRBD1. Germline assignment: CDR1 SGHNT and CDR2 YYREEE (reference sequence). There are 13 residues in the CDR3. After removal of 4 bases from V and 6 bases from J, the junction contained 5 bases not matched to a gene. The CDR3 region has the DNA TGTGCCAGCAGCCGACAGGGTGGTGATACGCAGTATTTT. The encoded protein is CASSRQGGDTQYF.

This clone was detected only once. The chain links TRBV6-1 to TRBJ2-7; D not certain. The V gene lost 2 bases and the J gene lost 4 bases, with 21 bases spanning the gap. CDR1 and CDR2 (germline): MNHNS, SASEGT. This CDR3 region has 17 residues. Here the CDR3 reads CASSETSRPVLAYEQYF. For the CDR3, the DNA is TGTGCCAGCAGTGAAACCTCCAGGCCCGTTCTCGCTTACGAGCAGTACTTC.

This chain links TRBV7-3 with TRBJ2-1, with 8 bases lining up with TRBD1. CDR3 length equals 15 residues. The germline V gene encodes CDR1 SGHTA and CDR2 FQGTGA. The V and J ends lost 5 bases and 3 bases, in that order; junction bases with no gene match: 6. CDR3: CASSPEGQVYNEQFF. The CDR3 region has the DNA TGTGCCAGCAGCCCCGAGGGACAGGTCTACAATGAGCAGTTCTTC.

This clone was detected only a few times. This CDR3 reads CASGLGDKYGYTF. The CDR3 DNA sequence: TGTGCTAGTGGTTTGGGAGACAAGTATGGCTACACCTTC. The rearrangement uses TRBV12-5 and TRBJ1-2; no firm D call. CDR3 length: 13 amino acids. Germline V gene data show CDR1 as LGHNT and CDR2 as FRNRAP. The V gene lost 1 base and the J gene lost 5 bases, with 8 bases spanning the gap.

CDR3 nucleotides: TGTGCCAGCAGTGGCCTGAGCGGGAGCTCCTACGAGCAGTACTTC. Its translation is CASSGLSGSSYEQYF. The V gene is TRBV6-6, the J gene TRBJ2-7, with 8 bases matching TRBD2. CDR1 and CDR2 from the germline V gene are MNHNY and SVGAGI (reference sequence). V was pared by 5 bases and J by 0 bases, with 6 bases of the junction left unmatched. This CDR3 has 15 amino acids.

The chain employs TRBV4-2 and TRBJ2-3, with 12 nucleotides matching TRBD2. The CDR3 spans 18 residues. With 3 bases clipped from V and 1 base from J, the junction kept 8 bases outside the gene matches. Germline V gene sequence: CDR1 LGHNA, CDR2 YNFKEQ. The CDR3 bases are TGTGCCAGCAGCCACGGCCAACTAGCGGGGGGACGCACAGATACGCAGTATTTT. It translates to CASSHGQLAGGRTDTQYF.

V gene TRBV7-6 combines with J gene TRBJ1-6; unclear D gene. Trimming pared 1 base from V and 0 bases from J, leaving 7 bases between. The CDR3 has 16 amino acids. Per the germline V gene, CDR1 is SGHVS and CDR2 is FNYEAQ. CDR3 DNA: TGTGCCAGCAGCTTAGGGGCGAGCTCCTATAATTCACCCCTCCACTTT. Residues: CASSLGASSYNSPLHF.

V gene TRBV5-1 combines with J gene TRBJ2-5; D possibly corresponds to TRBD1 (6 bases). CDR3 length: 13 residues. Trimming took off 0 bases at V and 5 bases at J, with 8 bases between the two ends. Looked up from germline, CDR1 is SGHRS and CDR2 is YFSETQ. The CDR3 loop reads CASSLAGAETQYF. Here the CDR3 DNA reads TGCGCCAGCAGCTTGGCAGGGGCCGAGACCCAGTACTTC.

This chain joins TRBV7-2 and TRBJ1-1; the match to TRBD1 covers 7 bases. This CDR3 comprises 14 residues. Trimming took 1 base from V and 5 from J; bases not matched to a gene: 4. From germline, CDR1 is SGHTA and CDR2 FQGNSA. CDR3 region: CASSLEGAGTEAFF. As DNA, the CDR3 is TGTGCCAGCAGCTTAGAGGGGGCAGGAACTGAAGCTTTCTTT. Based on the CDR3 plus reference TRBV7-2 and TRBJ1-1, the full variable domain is GAGVSQSPSNKVTEKGKDVELRCDPISGHTALYWYRQSLGQGLEFLIYFQGNSAPDKSGLPSDRFSAERTGGSVSTLTIQRTQQEDSAVYLCASSLEGAGTEAFFGQGTRLTVV.

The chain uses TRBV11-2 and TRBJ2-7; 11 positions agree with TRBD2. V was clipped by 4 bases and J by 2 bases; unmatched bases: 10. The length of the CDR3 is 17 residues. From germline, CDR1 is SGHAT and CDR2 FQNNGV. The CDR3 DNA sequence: TGTGCCAGCAGCTCGGGACTAGCGGCGAACTACGCCTACGAGCAGTACTTC. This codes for CASSSGLAANYAYEQYF. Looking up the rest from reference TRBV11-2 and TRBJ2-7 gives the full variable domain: EAGVAQSPRYKIIEKRQSVAFWCNPISGHATLYWYQQILGQGPKLLIQFQNNGVVDDSQLPKDRFSAERLKGVDSTLKIQPAKLEDSAVYLCASSSGLAANYAYEQYFGPGTRLTVT.

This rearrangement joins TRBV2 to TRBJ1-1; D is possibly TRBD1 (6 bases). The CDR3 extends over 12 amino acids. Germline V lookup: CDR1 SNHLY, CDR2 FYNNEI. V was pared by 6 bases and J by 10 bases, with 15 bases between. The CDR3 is CASSEGGDAAFF. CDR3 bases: TGTGCCAGCAGCGAGGGGGGGGATGCAGCTTTCTTT.

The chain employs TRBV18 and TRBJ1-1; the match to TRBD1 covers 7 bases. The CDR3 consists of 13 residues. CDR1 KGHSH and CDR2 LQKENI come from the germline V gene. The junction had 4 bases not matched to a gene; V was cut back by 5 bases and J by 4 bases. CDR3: CASSETGTTEAFF. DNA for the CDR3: TGTGCCAGCTCAGAGACAGGGACCACTGAAGCTTTCTTT.

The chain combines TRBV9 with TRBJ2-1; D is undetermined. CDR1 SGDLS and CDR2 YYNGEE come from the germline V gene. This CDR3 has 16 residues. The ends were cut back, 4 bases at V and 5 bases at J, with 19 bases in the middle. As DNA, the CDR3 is TGTGCCAGCAGCACCCGAGGTGAGGTTCTCGACAATGAGCAGTTCTTC. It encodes CASSTRGEVLDNEQFF.

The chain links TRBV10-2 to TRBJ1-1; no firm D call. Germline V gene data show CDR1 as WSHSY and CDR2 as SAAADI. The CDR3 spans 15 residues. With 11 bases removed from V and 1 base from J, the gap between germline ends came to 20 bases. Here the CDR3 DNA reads TGCGCCGCGAGGGCCGTACGGACCTCGAACACTGAAGCTTTCTTT. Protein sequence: CAARAVRTSNTEAFF.

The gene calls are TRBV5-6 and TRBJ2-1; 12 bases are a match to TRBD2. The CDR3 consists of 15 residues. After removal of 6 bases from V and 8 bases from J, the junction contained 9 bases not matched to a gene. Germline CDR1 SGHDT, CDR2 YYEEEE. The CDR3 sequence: CASIALTSGSYEQFF. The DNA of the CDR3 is TGTGCCAGCATCGCGCTGACTAGCGGGAGCTATGAGCAGTTCTTC.

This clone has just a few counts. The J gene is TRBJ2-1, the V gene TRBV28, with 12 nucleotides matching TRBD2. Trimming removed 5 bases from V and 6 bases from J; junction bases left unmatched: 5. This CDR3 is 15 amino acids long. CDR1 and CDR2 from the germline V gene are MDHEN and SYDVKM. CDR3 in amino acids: CASSLAGGNVNEQFF. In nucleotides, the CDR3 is TGTGCCAGCAGTCTAGCGGGAGGGAATGTCAATGAGCAGTTCTTC.

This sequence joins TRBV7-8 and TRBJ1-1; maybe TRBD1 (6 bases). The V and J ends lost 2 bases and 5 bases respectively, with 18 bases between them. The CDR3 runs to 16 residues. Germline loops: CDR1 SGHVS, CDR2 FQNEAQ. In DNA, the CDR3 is TGTGCCAGCAGCTTATCTAAGACAGGAGGCGGGACTGAAGCTTTCTTT. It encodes CASSLSKTGGGTEAFF. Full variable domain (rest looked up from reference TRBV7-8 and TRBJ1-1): GAGVSQSPRYKVAKRGQDVALRCDPISGHVSLFWYQQALGQGPEFLTYFQNEAQLDKSGLPSDRFFAERPEGSVSTLKIQRTQQEDSAVYLCASSLSKTGGGTEAFFGQGTRLTVV.

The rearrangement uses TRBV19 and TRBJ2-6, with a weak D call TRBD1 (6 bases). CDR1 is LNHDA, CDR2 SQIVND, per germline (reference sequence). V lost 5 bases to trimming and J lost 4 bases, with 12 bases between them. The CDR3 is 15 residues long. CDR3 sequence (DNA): TGTGCCAGTAGTCCCCGAAGGGGGGGGGCCAACGTCCTGACTTTC. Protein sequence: CASSPRRGGANVLTF.

The CDR3 loop reads CASSPLDWDTGELFF. The CDR3, as DNA: TGTGCCAGCAGCCCGCTGGACTGGGACACCGGGGAGCTGTTTTTT. V is TRBV3-1 (or the pseudogene TRBV3-2) and J is TRBJ2-2; perhaps TRBD2 as D (5 bases). Germline V gives CDR1 LGHDT, CDR2 YNNKEL (reference sequence). The CDR3 runs 15 residues. Deletions cut 4 bases from V and 3 bases from J, with 12 bases between.

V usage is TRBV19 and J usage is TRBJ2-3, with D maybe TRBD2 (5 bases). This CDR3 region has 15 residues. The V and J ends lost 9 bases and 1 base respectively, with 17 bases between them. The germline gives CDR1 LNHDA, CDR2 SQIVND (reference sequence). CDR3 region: CASKRQNFGTDTQYF. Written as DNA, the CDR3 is TGTGCCAGCAAGCGGCAGAACTTCGGCACAGATACGCAGTATTTT.

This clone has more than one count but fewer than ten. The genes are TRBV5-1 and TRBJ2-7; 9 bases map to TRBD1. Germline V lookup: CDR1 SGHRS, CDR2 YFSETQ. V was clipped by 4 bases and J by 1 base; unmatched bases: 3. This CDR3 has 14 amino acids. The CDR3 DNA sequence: TGCGCCAGCAGCCGGACAGGGGAGTCCTACGAGCAGTACTTC. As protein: CASSRTGESYEQYF.

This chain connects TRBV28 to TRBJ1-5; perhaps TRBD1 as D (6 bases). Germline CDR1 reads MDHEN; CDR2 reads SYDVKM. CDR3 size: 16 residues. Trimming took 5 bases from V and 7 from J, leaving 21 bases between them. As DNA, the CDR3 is TGTGCCAGCAGTCAACAGGGATTTGCATTCGTACAGCCCCAGCATTTT. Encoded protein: CASSQQGFAFVQPQHF.

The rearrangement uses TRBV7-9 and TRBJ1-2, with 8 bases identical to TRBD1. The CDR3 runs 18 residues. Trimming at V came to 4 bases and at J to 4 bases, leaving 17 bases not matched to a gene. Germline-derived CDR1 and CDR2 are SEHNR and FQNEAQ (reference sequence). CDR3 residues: CASSSPDREVSGSYGYTF. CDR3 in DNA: TGTGCCAGCAGCTCCCCGGACAGGGAGGTGTCGGGGTCCTATGGCTACACCTTC.